The entry below describes one TCR beta chain. What it binds is not known. The data belong to a study of shared clonotypes between healthy human individuals. Study-level points and caveats: Compared with memory subsets, naive subsets generally had larger estimated richness.

The sorted-subset replicate PCRs were given about 200 ng DNA, which is roughly 30,000 T cell genomes. Repertoires were generated with immunoSEQ multiplex PCR, while TCRdb's copy carries only in-frame clones and drops some. The sample shows fewer than 700,000 clones, around 96% of them seen only once. Trimming cost V 0 bases and J 5 bases; bases outside gene matches: 13. Germline V lookup: CDR1 PRHDT, CDR2 FYEKMQ (reference sequence). The length of the CDR3 is 17 residues. CD45RO-negative CD8 cells positively selected for CCR7 made up the naive population, which excluded terminally differentiated effector memory CD45RA+ cells.

This receptor was identified in a woman aged 30 to 39 in good health. The chain couples TRBV13 to TRBJ2-7, with 7 nucleotides matching TRBD2. Sequencing was done on a sample of naive CD8+ T cells sorted from blood. Written as DNA, the CDR3 is TGTGCCAGCAGCTTAGGCCCATTGCTCTCGCGGGAGAACGAGCAGTACTTC. Amino acid sequence: CASSLGPLLSRENEQYF.